Listed here is a single T cell receptor beta chain. V dropped 0 bases and J dropped 0 bases, with 3 bases sitting between them. Germline loops: CDR1 SGHRS, CDR2 YFSETQ. The CDR3 contains 14 residues. Repertoires were generated with immunoSEQ multiplex PCR, while TCRdb's copy carries only in-frame clones and drops some. Here the sample spans 60,000 or so clones, over 75% being singletons. The sample originates from a study of OX40 agonist ivuxolimab in advanced cancers. This chain connects TRBV5-1 to TRBJ2-2; D gene ambiguous. The clonotype originates from an adult with an advanced solid tumor such as melanoma, head and neck, liver or kidney cancer. The source material was CD4+ or CD8+ T cells sorted from blood, sampled in a trial of the OX40 agonist ivuxolimab. The CDR3 protein is CASSLGPNTGELFF. The CDR3 DNA reads as TGCGCCAGCAGCTTGGGGCCGAACACCGGGGAGCTGTTTTTT.